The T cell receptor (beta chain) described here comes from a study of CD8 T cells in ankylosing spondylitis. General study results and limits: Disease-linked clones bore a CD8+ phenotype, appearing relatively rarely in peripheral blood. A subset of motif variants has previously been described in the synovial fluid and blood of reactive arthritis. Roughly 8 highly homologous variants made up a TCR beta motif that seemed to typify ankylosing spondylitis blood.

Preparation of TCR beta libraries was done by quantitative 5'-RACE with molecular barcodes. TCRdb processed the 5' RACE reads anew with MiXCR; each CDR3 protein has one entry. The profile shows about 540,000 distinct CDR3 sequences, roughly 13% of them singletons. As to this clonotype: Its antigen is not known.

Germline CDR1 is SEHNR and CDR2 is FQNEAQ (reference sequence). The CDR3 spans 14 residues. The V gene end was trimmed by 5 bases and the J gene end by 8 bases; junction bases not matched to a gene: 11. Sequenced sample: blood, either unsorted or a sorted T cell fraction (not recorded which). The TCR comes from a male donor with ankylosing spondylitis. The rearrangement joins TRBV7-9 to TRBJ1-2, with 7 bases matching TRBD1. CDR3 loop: CASSLDRDGGGYTF. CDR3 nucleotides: TGTGCCAGCAGCCTCGACAGGGACGGAGGAGGCTACACCTTC.